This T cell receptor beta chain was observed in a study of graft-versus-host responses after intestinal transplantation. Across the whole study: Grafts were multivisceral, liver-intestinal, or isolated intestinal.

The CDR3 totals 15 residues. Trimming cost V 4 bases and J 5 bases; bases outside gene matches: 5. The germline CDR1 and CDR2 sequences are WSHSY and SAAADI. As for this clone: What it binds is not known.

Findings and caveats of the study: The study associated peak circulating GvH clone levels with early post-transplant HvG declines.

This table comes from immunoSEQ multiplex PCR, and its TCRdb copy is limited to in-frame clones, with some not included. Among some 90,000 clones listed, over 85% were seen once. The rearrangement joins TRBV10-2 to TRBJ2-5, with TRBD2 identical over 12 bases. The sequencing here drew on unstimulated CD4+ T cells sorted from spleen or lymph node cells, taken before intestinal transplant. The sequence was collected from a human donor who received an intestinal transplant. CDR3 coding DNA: TGCGCCAGCAGTGGGACTAGCGGGGTGGGGGAGACCCAGTACTTC. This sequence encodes CASSGTSGVGETQYF.